Each of the 27 T cell receptor beta chains below was sequenced from the same sample in a study of blood T cells in healthy people across ages (dated by TCRdb to the mid-2010s). Libraries were prepared through 5' RACE. TCRdb records Illumina HiSeq 2500 as the sequencer. A second PCR of about 7 to 12 cycles was run with a J-beta primer mix and a sample-barcoded 5' primer. The public reads were reprocessed in TCRdb via fastp at Q25 and MiXCR, keeping in-frame beta chains. Rows with one shared CDR3 protein collapse into an entry with the most common genes and DNA. This sample gives about 1.8 million distinct CDR3 sequences in total; about 50% of them show up just once. About 2.1% of the sample belongs to the ten largest clones. Sequencing used blood. The receptor set was obtained from a woman in her thirties or forties in good health.

V gene TRBV7-2 combines with J gene TRBJ2-1; TRBD2 matches at 9 bases. V trimming: 7 bases; J trimming: 5 bases; junction bases outside the gene matches: 15. CDR1 is SGHTA and CDR2 is FQGNSA in the germline V gene. The length of the CDR3 is 17 residues. CDR3 sequence (DNA): TGTGCCAGCAATCAGGGAGTAGGACTAGCGAGTAACAATGAGCAGTTCTTC. Encoded protein: CASNQGVGLASNNEQFF.

The table lists this clonotype with a few counts. The V call is TRBV7-9, the J call TRBJ2-1; 8 bases fit TRBD1. Germline V gene sequence: CDR1 SEHNR, CDR2 FQNEAQ (reference sequence). CDR3 length: 11 amino acids. The J segment lost 13 bases and the V segment lost 7 bases, leaving 6 bases of the junction unmatched. In DNA form, the CDR3 reads TGTGCCAGCACAACAGGGGGTGTTCAGTTCTTC. Encoded protein: CASTTGGVQFF.

A note on this clonotype: The junction departs from germline at one end; a sequencing error may be responsible. The chain joins TRBV6-2 or TRBV6-3 to TRBJ2-3; D unresolved. This CDR3 region has 14 residues. Germline CDR1 reads MNHEY; CDR2 reads SVGEGT. For the CDR3, the DNA is TGTGACAGCAGTTCCCCGGCCCTCACAGATACGCAGTATTTT. It translates to CDSSSPALTDTQYF.

V usage is TRBV12-3 or TRBV12-4 and J usage is TRBJ2-5; maybe TRBD1 (5 bases). CDR3 size: 18 residues. Trimming pared 3 bases from V and 5 bases from J, leaving 25 bases between. The CDR3 here is CASSFSPRQGVYRETQYF. The CDR3 bases are TGTGCCAGCAGTTTTTCCCCTAGGCAGGGCGTTTATAGGGAGACCCAGTACTTC.

This rearrangement joins TRBV6-5 to TRBJ1-5; TRBD1 matches at 10 bases. Germline V CDR1 and CDR2: MNHEY, SVGAGI. There are 16 residues in the CDR3. V lost 5 bases to trimming and J lost 6 bases; unmatched junction nucleotides: 10. The DNA of the CDR3 is TGTGCCAGCAGTACGTTCCGGACAGGGGGGACTCAGCCCCAGCATTTT. Translating gives CASSTFRTGGTQPQHF.

This clonotype was found once. The V and J genes are TRBV2 and TRBJ2-6, with D hard to call. The V and J ends lost 3 bases and 0 bases respectively, with 12 bases between them. Germline CDR1 SNHLY, CDR2 FYNNEI. This CDR3 has 17 amino acids. As DNA, the CDR3 is TGTGCCAGCAGTGATGTACCTTCTTACTCTGGGGCCAACGTCCTGACTTTC. Its protein product is CASSDVPSYSGANVLTF.

The chain links TRBV6-5 to TRBJ2-1; D is possibly TRBD1 (5 bases). This CDR3 spans 13 amino acids. The V end was cut by 6 bases, the J end by 8 bases, with 14 bases between. Germline V lookup: CDR1 MNHEY, CDR2 SVGAGI. CDR3 sequence reads: CASSIDTGYEQFF. CDR3 DNA: TGTGCCAGCAGCATAGACACAGGCTATGAGCAGTTCTTC.

The chain links TRBV4-1 to TRBJ2-5; D remains ambiguous. CDR1 and CDR2 (germline): MGHRA, YSYEKL. This CDR3 has 14 residues. Between the trimmed V and J ends, which lost 1 base and 2 bases, there was a span of 8 bases. CDR3 bases: TGCGCCAGCAGCCAAGGAATAGTTCAAGAGACCCAGTACTTC. This encodes CASSQGIVQETQYF.

There are a few counts of this clonotype. The CDR3 region is CASSPGGDSQETQYF. The DNA for the CDR3 is TGCGCCAGCAGCCCCGGGGGGGACAGTCAAGAGACCCAGTACTTC. The chain employs TRBV4-1 and TRBJ2-5, with TRBD2 as a possible D gene (8 bases). V shed 4 bases and J shed 2 bases, with 14 bases lying between them. The germline V gene encodes CDR1 MGHRA and CDR2 YSYEKL. CDR3 length: 15 residues.

The rearrangement uses TRBV20-1 and TRBJ1-2; TRBD1 aligns across 8 bases. The CDR3 sequence is 14 residues long. The germline gives CDR1 DFQATT, CDR2 SNEGSKA (reference sequence). V gave up 0 bases and J gave up 2 bases; unmatched junction bases: 2. CDR3 residues: CSARDRQGNYGYTF. CDR3 DNA: TGCAGTGCTAGAGACCGACAGGGGAACTATGGCTACACCTTC.

This clonotype was detected a few times. V and J are TRBV9 and TRBJ2-5; TRBD1 matches 7 bases. The CDR3 has 14 residues. Germline V gene sequence: CDR1 SGDLS, CDR2 YYNGEE. V dropped 4 bases and J dropped 1; count of bases not matched to a gene: 4. The CDR3 protein is CASSRDSFQETQYF. CDR3 bases: TGTGCCAGCAGCCGGGACAGTTTCCAAGAGACCCAGTACTTC. The full variable domain, with the rest looked up from reference TRBV9 and TRBJ2-5, is DSGVTQTPKHLITATGQRVTLRCSPRSGDLSVYWYQQSLDQGLQFLIQYYNGEERAKGNILERFSAQQFPDLHSELNLSSLELGDSALYFCASSRDSFQETQYFGPGTRLLVL.

The DNA of the CDR3 is TGTGCCAGCAGTCCTAGGCTCGACAGGGACGAGCAGTACTTC. Protein: CASSPRLDRDEQYF. This sequence joins TRBV2 and TRBJ2-7; 7 bases fit TRBD1. The germline CDR1 and CDR2 sequences are SNHLY and FYNNEI. V trimming: 5 bases; J trimming: 5 bases; junction bases outside the gene matches: 9. The CDR3 extends over 14 amino acids. Combining the CDR3 with reference TRBV2 and TRBJ2-7 gives the whole variable domain EPEVTQTPSHQVTQMGQEVILRCVPISNHLYFYWYRQILGQKVEFLVSFYNNEISEKSEIFDDQFSVERPDGSNFTLKIRSTKLEDSAMYFCASSPRLDRDEQYFGPGTRLTVT.

The chain joins TRBV6-5 to TRBJ2-7; 9 bases line up with TRBD1. There are 16 residues in the CDR3. Germline CDR1 MNHEY, CDR2 SVGAGI. V shed 5 bases, J shed 2 bases, and the junction held 10 bases outside the gene matches. CDR3 DNA: TGTGCCAGCAGTGTCCGGGCAGGACAGGGGACCTACGAGCAGTACTTC. This gives the protein CASSVRAGQGTYEQYF.

The chain has TRBV5-1 and TRBJ2-1, with no clear D. Trimming removed 0 bases from V and 0 bases from J, with 10 bases in between. The CDR3 is 16 residues long. From germline, CDR1 is SGHRS and CDR2 YFSETQ. The CDR3 DNA reads as TGCGCCAGCAGCTTGGTTTCCGACGCCTCCTACAATGAGCAGTTCTTC. The encoded protein is CASSLVSDASYNEQFF. The full variable domain, in which reference TRBV5-1 and TRBJ2-1 provide the parts outside the CDR3, is KAGVTQTPRYLIKTRGQQVTLSCSPISGHRSVSWYQQTPGQGLQFLFEYFSETQRNKGNFPGRFSGRQFSNSRSEMNVSTLELGDSALYLCASSLVSDASYNEQFFGPGTRLTVL.

There are a few counts of this clonotype. This sequence joins TRBV6-1 and TRBJ2-7; D perhaps matches TRBD1 (5 bases). V lost 6 bases and J lost 3, with 12 bases in between. The CDR3 is 13 residues long. The germline CDR1 and CDR2 sequences are MNHNS and SASEGT. This chain's CDR3 is CASRFTGLYEQYF. CDR3 nucleotide sequence: TGTGCCAGCAGGTTTACAGGTCTCTACGAGCAGTACTTC.

This clonotype was counted only a few times. J is TRBJ2-7 and V is TRBV29-1; tentatively, D is TRBD1 or TRBD2 (5 bases each). V lost 4 bases and J lost 6, with 19 bases in between. The germline gives CDR1 SQVTM, CDR2 ANQGSEA. The CDR3 extends over 14 amino acids. The CDR3 loop reads CSVVWGKGLGEQYF. In nucleotides, the CDR3 is TGCAGCGTTGTTTGGGGGAAGGGCTTGGGCGAGCAGTACTTC.

The chain recombines TRBV24-1 with TRBJ2-1; 7 bases are shared with TRBD2. From germline, CDR1 is KGHDR and CDR2 SFDVKD. The junction had 8 bases not matched to a gene; V was cut back by 4 bases and J by 0 bases. The CDR3 has 17 residues. CDR3 protein: CATSDPRTSGSYNEQFF. For the CDR3, the DNA is TGTGCCACCAGTGACCCTCGGACTAGTGGCTCCTACAATGAGCAGTTCTTC.

In its sample, this clonotype was seen a few times. The chain employs TRBV27 and TRBJ1-5; 8 bases line up with TRBD1. The length of the CDR3 is 14 residues. V shed 6 bases, J shed 6 bases, and the junction held 7 bases outside the gene matches. CDR1 MNHEY and CDR2 SMNVEV come from the germline V gene (reference sequence). This CDR3 reads CASRPGQGSQPQHF. The DNA of the CDR3 is TGTGCCAGCAGACCAGGACAGGGTAGTCAGCCCCAGCATTTT.

Only a few counts were recorded for this clonotype. The CDR3 coding sequence is TGCGCCAGCAGCTTGGCGGGACAGGGGGCGAGGGGACTAGCCAAAAACATTCAGTACTTC. It is translated as CASSLAGQGARGLAKNIQYF. This chain connects TRBV5-1 to TRBJ2-4; TRBD1 matches at 12 bases. This CDR3 region has 20 residues. Germline CDR1 is SGHRS and CDR2 is YFSETQ. Trimming cost V 0 bases and J 0 bases; bases outside gene matches: 10.

In its sample, this clonotype was seen a few times. V usage is TRBV5-1 and J usage is TRBJ2-1; 10 bases line up with TRBD1. The CDR3 has 14 residues. CDR1 and CDR2 from the germline V gene are SGHRS and YFSETQ. J gave up 7 bases and V 2 bases, and 3 bases lay outside the gene matches. The DNA for the CDR3 is TGCGCCAGCAGCTTTCCGGGACAGGGGAATGAGCAGTTCTTC. Translated: CASSFPGQGNEQFF.

The table lists this clonotype with many counts. The V gene is TRBV5-1, the J gene TRBJ2-4, with D perhaps being TRBD1 or TRBD2 (6 bases each). The CDR3 contains 15 residues. Germline V lookup: CDR1 SGHRS, CDR2 YFSETQ. V was cut by 0 bases and J by 6 bases, with 13 bases left in between. CDR3 residues: CASSLATGAGNIQYF. The CDR3 DNA follows: TGCGCCAGCAGCTTGGCCACGGGGGCCGGAAACATTCAGTACTTC.

CDR3 DNA: TGCGCCAGCAGCCAAGAAGGGACAGGGAGCACAGATACGCAGTATTTT. Its protein is CASSQEGTGSTDTQYF. The V call is TRBV4-3, the J call TRBJ2-3; 9 bases fit TRBD1. The CDR3 extends over 16 amino acids. Germline V gene lookup returns CDR1 LGHNA and CDR2 YSLEER. V was clipped by 0 bases and J by 0 bases; unmatched bases: 1.

This clonotype was seen a handful of times. V gene TRBV28 combines with J gene TRBJ2-7, with 7 bases identical to TRBD1. The CDR3 contains 15 residues. The junction had 10 bases not matched to a gene; V was cut back by 5 bases and J by 3 bases. The germline CDR1 and CDR2 sequences are MDHEN and SYDVKM. The chain's CDR3 is CASSTLGTENYEQYF. In nucleotides, the CDR3 is TGTGCCAGCAGTACGCTCGGGACAGAGAACTACGAGCAGTACTTC.

The chain has TRBV6-5 and TRBJ1-2; D gene uncertain. The CDR3 has 13 residues. Germline V CDR1 and CDR2: MNHEY, SVGAGI. The germline V and J ends were trimmed by 7 bases and 4 bases, with 13 bases remaining between them. The CDR3 loop is CASTPREGYGYTF. For the CDR3, the DNA is TGTGCCAGCACCCCAAGGGAAGGCTATGGCTACACCTTC.

This clonotype was detected only a few times. This sequence joins TRBV12-3 or TRBV12-4 and TRBJ2-4; perhaps TRBD2 as D (5 bases). Matching the DNA end better, TRBJ2-5 makes the J call doubtful. The CDR3 has 12 amino acids. CDR3 sequence (DNA): TGTGCCAGCAGTTTACACGGGAAGACCCAGTACTTC. Translated: CASSLHGKTQYF.

The chain is built from TRBV27 and TRBJ2-7; perhaps TRBD1 as D (5 bases). V shed 3 bases and J shed 2 bases, with 11 bases lying between them. There are 14 residues in the CDR3. CDR1 and CDR2 from the germline V gene are MNHEY and SMNVEV (reference sequence). This CDR3 reads CASSFGRRAYEQYF. DNA of the CDR3: TGTGCCAGCAGTTTTGGGCGCAGGGCCTACGAGCAGTACTTC.

This clonotype was detected only a few times. The rearrangement links TRBV3-1 to TRBJ2-5; 10 positions agree with TRBD2. Germline V gene sequence: CDR1 LGHDT, CDR2 YNNKEL (reference sequence). After removal of 4 bases from V and 2 bases from J, the junction contained 7 bases not matched to a gene. This CDR3 has 16 amino acids. Here the CDR3 DNA reads TGTGCCAGCAGCCCTACCCTAGCGGGGGAACAAGAGACCCAGTACTTC. Amino acids: CASSPTLAGEQETQYF.